One sample yielded the 27 T cell receptor beta chains listed below, sequenced in a study of Tregs in tolerant kidney transplant recipients. Generated by immunoSEQ multiplex PCR, the TCRdb table keeps only in-frame clones and is missing some. This table holds about 52,000 clones. This material consisted of CD4+ T cells from blood, taken before the transplant. All receptors derive from a human donor who received a combined kidney and bone marrow transplant.

On this clone itself: The read ends 3 residues shy of where the CDR3 ends; the end is completed using the germline J gene. This chain uses TRBV7-6 with TRBJ2-3, with a tentative D call TRBD1 (6 bases). In germline, CDR1 is SGHVS, CDR2 FNYEAQ. The CDR3 length is 13 residues. Deletions cut 5 bases from V and 6 bases from J, with 12 bases between. The CDR3 here is CASSPDQGDTQYF. The CDR3 bases that were read are TGTGCCAGCAGCCCCGACCAGGGGGATACG.

As for this clone: The sequenced fragment ends 3 residues before the CDR3 boundary, so the rest is inferred from the germline J gene. The J gene is TRBJ2-3, the V gene TRBV2; D perhaps matches TRBD1 (6 bases). This CDR3 contains 14 residues. Germline V gene data show CDR1 as SNHLY and CDR2 as FYNNEI. Trimming shortened V by 5 bases and J by 1 base, and 10 bases separated the two germline ends. CDR3 DNA, as far as it was read: TGTGCCAGCAGTTTGGGGGCGCGCACAGATACG. This gives the protein CASSLGARTDT. The CDR3 as a whole reads CASSLGARTDTQYF.

Note on this clone: The read halts 3 residues ahead of the CDR3 end, with the missing end drawn from the germline J gene. The V and J genes are TRBV7-7 and TRBJ1-1, with D unresolved. Trimming took 5 bases from V and 1 from J, leaving 8 bases between them. The germline CDR1 and CDR2 sequences are SSHAT and FNYEAQ (reference sequence). This CDR3 region has 13 residues. CDR3: CASSLTANTEAFF. Partial CDR3 DNA: TGTGCCAGCAGCCTAACAGCGAACACTGAA.

With respect to this clone: With the read ending 3 residues before the CDR3 end, the germline J gene is used to fill in that end. The rearrangement uses TRBV19 and TRBJ2-1; the match to TRBD2 covers 12 bases. Per the germline V gene, CDR1 is LNHDA and CDR2 is SQIVND (reference sequence). V lost 6 bases to trimming and J lost 4 bases; unmatched junction nucleotides: 10. The CDR3 consists of 17 residues. The sequenced part of the CDR3 DNA is TGTGCCAGTAGGCGAAGACTAGCGGGGGCCACTTACAATGAG. This sequence encodes CASRRRLAGATYNE. The whole CDR3 protein is CASRRRLAGATYNEQFF.

As to this clone: The read ends 3 residues shy of where the CDR3 ends; the end is completed using the germline J gene. The rearrangement joins TRBV7-9 to TRBJ2-1; a possible D gene is TRBD1 (6 bases). The CDR3 spans 14 residues. Trimming pared 5 bases from V and 9 bases from J, leaving 17 bases between. CDR1 and CDR2 from the germline V gene are SEHNR and FQNEAQ (reference sequence). The CDR3 region is CASSHLPGVPEQFF. CDR3 DNA, as far as it was read: TGTGCCAGCAGCCACCTCCCAGGGGTTCCTGAG.

Details on this clone: The sequence runs out 3 residues before the end of the CDR3; the remainder is reconstructed from the germline J gene. The gene calls are TRBV30 and TRBJ2-5, with D maybe TRBD2 (6 bases). Germline V lookup: CDR1 GTSNPN, CDR2 SVGIG (reference sequence). Between the trimmed V and J ends, which lost 0 bases and 1 base, there was a span of 9 bases. The length of the CDR3 is 14 residues. The covered CDR3 bases are TGTGCCTGGAGTGTCGGGAGCGGCCAAGAGACC. It yields the protein CAWSVGSGQET. The full CDR3 sequence reads CAWSVGSGQETQYF.

A remark on this clone: The CDR3 goes on 3 residues after the read ends, and that part is filled in from the germline J gene. This rearrangement joins TRBV11-3 to TRBJ1-6, with D tentatively TRBD1 (5 bases). This CDR3 region has 13 residues. The ends were cut back, 2 bases at V and 11 bases at J, with 10 bases in the middle. Germline CDR1 SGHNT, CDR2 YENEEA. The DNA read from the CDR3 is TGTGCCAGCAGCTTAACAGGCAGGACACCC. Residues: CASSLTGRTP. The CDR3 reads in full as CASSLTGRTPLHF.

On this clone: The CDR3 extends 3 residues past the end of the read, so its final part is completed from the germline J gene. The chain carries TRBV5-1 and TRBJ1-2; 9 bases fit TRBD1. V was clipped by 1 base and J by 5 bases; unmatched bases: 3. The V gene's germline CDR1 is SGHRS and CDR2 YFSETQ. The CDR3 runs to 14 residues. This CDR3 reads CASSLLGQGYGYTF. CDR3 bases read: TGCGCCAGCAGCTTGCTGGGACAGGGATATGGC.

The DNA read from the CDR3 is TGTGCCAGCAGTGAGAGGGGGTATGAG. Protein product: CASSERGYE. Given in full, the CDR3 is CASSERGYEQFF. This sequence joins TRBV6-1 and TRBJ2-1, with D possibly matching TRBD1 (6 bases). The read gets to within 3 residues of the CDR3 end, and the germline J gene fills in the rest. This CDR3 has 12 residues. Germline values: CDR1 MNHNS, CDR2 SASEGT. V was clipped by 3 bases and J by 8 bases, with 8 bases between them.

Details on this clone: The missing CDR3 end, 3 residues past where the read stops, is filled in from the germline J gene. The chain couples TRBV7-2 to TRBJ2-2; no clear D. This CDR3 has 14 amino acids. Germline CDR1 SGHTA, CDR2 FQGNSA. V lost 1 base, J lost 2 bases, and 5 bases lay in between. The CDR3 reads CASSLVLNTGELFF. Incomplete CDR3 DNA: TGTGCCAGCAGCTTAGTCTTAAACACCGGGGAG.

As for this clone: The CDR3 is cut off 3 residues early in the read; its end comes from the germline J gene. The chain couples TRBV19 to TRBJ2-3, with a tentative D call TRBD2 (5 bases). The CDR3 extends over 14 amino acids. From germline, CDR1 is LNHDA and CDR2 SQIVND (reference sequence). Trimming shortened V by 5 bases and J by 4 bases, and 13 bases separated the two germline ends. CDR3 DNA, as far as it was read: TGTGCCAGTAGTGGACTTATGGGCGCAGATACG. Its translation: CASSGLMGADT. The full CDR3 reads CASSGLMGADTQYF.

As concerns this clone: The sequenced fragment ends 3 residues before the CDR3 boundary, so the rest is inferred from the germline J gene. This sequence joins TRBV5-1 and TRBJ2-5; 12 bases align to TRBD2. Germline CDR1 is SGHRS and CDR2 is YFSETQ. The CDR3 runs to 16 residues. The ends lost 0 bases at V and 4 bases at J; junction bases unmatched: 4. The CDR3 sequence is CASSLELAGGGETQYF. CDR3 DNA, as far as it was read: TGCGCCAGCAGCTTGGAACTAGCGGGAGGAGGAGAGACC.

The part of the CDR3 DNA that was read is TGTGCCAGCAGCACCCATAGAGCGAGGGGAGAGACC. It translates to CASSTHRARGET. The complete CDR3 sequence is CASSTHRARGETQYF. The chain has TRBV7-2 and TRBJ2-5; D assignment may be TRBD1 or TRBD2 (5 bases each). The CDR3 end falls 3 residues outside the read, so it is completed with the germline J gene. CDR1 SGHTA and CDR2 FQGNSA come from the germline V gene. The CDR3 loop spans 15 amino acids. V lost 5 bases and J lost 4, with 17 bases in between.

A note on this clone: The read terminates 3 residues ahead of where the CDR3 ends, so the germline J gene completes it. J is TRBJ2-5 and V is TRBV18; no reliable D call. The CDR3 length is 14 residues. CDR1 is KGHSH and CDR2 is LQKENI in the germline V gene. V dropped 0 bases and J dropped 7 bases, with 12 bases sitting between them. The CDR3 reads CASSPPAERGTQYF. The covered CDR3 bases are TGTGCCAGCTCACCACCGGCGGAACGAGGGACC.

Of note for this clone: The CDR3 end falls 3 residues outside the read, so it is completed with the germline J gene. V is TRBV19 and J is TRBJ2-2; TRBD1 matches at 11 bases. The CDR3 is 16 amino acids. V gave up 5 bases and J gave up 4 bases; unmatched junction bases: 6. Germline lookup yields CDR1 LNHDA and CDR2 SQIVND (reference sequence). The part of the CDR3 DNA that was read is TGTGCCAGTAGTGTTCGGACAGGGGGCATCACCGGGGAG. Its translation: CASSVRTGGITGE. The whole CDR3 sequence reads CASSVRTGGITGELFF.

The CDR3 loop is CASRARGQLYTEAFF. The part of the CDR3 DNA that was read is TGTGCCAGTAGGGCACGGGGACAGTTATACACTGAA. The chain has TRBV19 and TRBJ1-1; TRBD1 agrees at 7 bases. The DNA ends 3 residues before the CDR3 does, and the rest of the CDR3 is filled in from the germline J gene. Trimming at V came to 6 bases and at J to 3 bases, leaving 10 bases not matched to a gene. The CDR3 has 15 amino acids. Germline CDR1 LNHDA, CDR2 SQIVND (reference sequence).

About this clone: The CDR3 goes on 3 residues after the read ends, and that part is filled in from the germline J gene. The J gene is TRBJ1-1, the V gene TRBV20-1; the match to TRBD1 covers 10 bases. The CDR3 has 12 amino acids. Unmatched junction bases numbered 1, after V lost 5 bases and J lost 4 bases. CDR1 is DFQATT, CDR2 SNEGSKA, per germline (reference sequence). Partial CDR3 DNA: TGCAGTGCTGGACAGGGGGGCACTGAA. Translating gives CSAGQGGTE. The whole CDR3 sequence reads CSAGQGGTEAFF.

For this clone: The CDR3 extends 3 residues past the end of the read, so its final part is completed from the germline J gene. This chain joins TRBV7-9 and TRBJ2-2; D could derive from TRBD1 or TRBD2 (5 bases each). V was trimmed by 5 bases and J by 7 bases, leaving 8 bases between them. Germline V lookup: CDR1 SEHNR, CDR2 FQNEAQ (reference sequence). The CDR3 covers 12 residues. CDR3 bases read: TGTGCCAGCAGCCAGAGGGGCGGGGAG. This translates into CASSQRGGE. In full, the CDR3 is CASSQRGGELFF.

A note on this clone: Read data end 3 residues before the CDR3 end; the end is taken from the germline J gene. The chain employs TRBV18 and TRBJ2-1, with TRBD1 as a possible D gene (6 bases). Per germline, CDR1 KGHSH and CDR2 LQKENI. The CDR3 is made up of 13 amino acids. Trimming shortened V by 4 bases and J by 4 bases, and 8 bases separated the two germline ends. The CDR3 loop is CASSLQGYNEQFF. CDR3 bases read: TGTGCCAGCTCACTACAGGGATACAATGAG.

A note on this clone: The CDR3 goes on 3 residues after the read ends, and that part is filled in from the germline J gene. The genes are TRBV19 and TRBJ1-5; no clear D. The CDR3 is made up of 16 amino acids. The germline V and J ends were trimmed by 3 bases and 1 base, with 13 bases remaining between them. From germline, CDR1 is LNHDA and CDR2 SQIVND (reference sequence). The DNA read from the CDR3 is TGTGCCAGTAGTATGACGGGGTGGGCCAGCAATCAGCCC. Translating gives CASSMTGWASNQP. The entire CDR3 reads CASSMTGWASNQPQHF.

This CDR3 is CASSRTTGNFYGYTF. CDR3 DNA, as far as it was read: TGTGCCAGCAGCCGGACCACAGGGAACTTCTATGGC. The chain is built from TRBV5-5 and TRBJ1-2; TRBD1 might be the D (6 bases). The read gets to within 3 residues of the CDR3 end, and the germline J gene fills in the rest. Germline CDR1 SGHKS, CDR2 YYEKEE (reference sequence). Trimming removed 4 bases from V and 4 bases from J, with 17 bases in between. CDR3 length equals 15 residues.

Concerning this clone itself: The sequence runs out 3 residues before the end of the CDR3; the remainder is reconstructed from the germline J gene. The chain has TRBV7-9 and TRBJ1-1; D call uncertain. The CDR3 extends over 14 amino acids. The germline V gene has CDR1 SEHNR and CDR2 FQNEAQ (reference sequence). CDR3 DNA, as far as it was read: TGTGCCAGCAGCTTAGGGGCCCATTCCGATCTG. Protein product: CASSLGAHSDL. The full CDR3 is CASSLGAHSDLAFF.

As regards this clone: The read gets to within 3 residues of the CDR3 end, and the germline J gene fills in the rest. This chain uses TRBV19 with TRBJ2-1, with TRBD2 matching 7 bases. Germline assignment: CDR1 LNHDA and CDR2 SQIVND (reference sequence). The CDR3 spans 17 residues. With V trimmed by 8 bases and J by 6 bases, 19 bases remained unmatched. CDR3 in amino acids: CASRSIAGLPVGNEQFF. Partial CDR3 DNA: TGTGCCAGTCGAAGCATCGCGGGACTACCGGTAGGCAATGAG.

A remark on this clone: The read terminates 3 residues ahead of where the CDR3 ends, so the germline J gene completes it. The rearrangement links TRBV2 to TRBJ1-1; 9 bases align to TRBD1. This CDR3 comprises 12 residues. CDR1 and CDR2 from the germline V gene are SNHLY and FYNNEI. CDR3 DNA (partial): TGTGCCAGCAGAGGACAGGGGATTGGG. Encoded protein: CASRGQGIG. The full CDR3 sequence reads CASRGQGIGAFF.

In regard to this clone: The read comes to an end 3 residues before the CDR3 does, leaving the germline J gene to fill in the end. This sequence joins TRBV6-1 and TRBJ1-1; D is perhaps TRBD1 (5 bases). The ends were cut back, 1 base at V and 7 bases at J, with 10 bases in the middle. Germline V gene lookup returns CDR1 MNHNS and CDR2 SASEGT. This CDR3 has 13 amino acids. The chain's CDR3 is CASSEVPDSEAFF. The DNA read from the CDR3 is TGTGCCAGCAGTGAAGTGCCCGACAGTGAA.

Points on this clone: The read stops 3 residues short of the end of the CDR3; the missing end is completed from the germline J gene. The rearrangement joins TRBV5-1 to TRBJ2-2; a weak D match, TRBD1 (5 bases). CDR1 and CDR2 (germline): SGHRS, YFSETQ. The V end lost 4 bases, the J end lost 5 bases, and 15 bases lay between the germline ends. This CDR3 has 15 residues. CDR3 sequence reads: CASSLGSQGTGELFF. CDR3 DNA, as far as it was read: TGCGCCAGCAGCCTGGGCAGCCAGGGAACCGGGGAG.

With respect to this clone: The read stops 3 residues short of the end of the CDR3; the missing end is completed from the germline J gene. The V gene is TRBV30, the J gene TRBJ2-3; D remains unclear. Trimming removed 0 bases at V and 2 bases at J, with 9 bases between. Germline lookup yields CDR1 GTSNPN and CDR2 SVGIG (reference sequence). This CDR3 region has 14 residues. CDR3 sequence reads: CAWSVGGPTDTQYF. CDR3 bases read: TGTGCCTGGAGTGTTGGCGGCCCCACAGATACG.